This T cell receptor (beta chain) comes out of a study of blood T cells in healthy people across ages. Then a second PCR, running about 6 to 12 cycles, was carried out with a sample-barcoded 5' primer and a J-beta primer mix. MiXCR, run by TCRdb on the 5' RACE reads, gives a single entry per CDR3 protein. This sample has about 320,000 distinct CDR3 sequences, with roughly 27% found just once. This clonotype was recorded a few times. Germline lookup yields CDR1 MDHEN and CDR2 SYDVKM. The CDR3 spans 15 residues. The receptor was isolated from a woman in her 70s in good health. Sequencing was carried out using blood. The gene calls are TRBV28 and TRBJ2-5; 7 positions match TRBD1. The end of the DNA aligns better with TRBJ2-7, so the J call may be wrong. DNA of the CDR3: TGTGCCAGCATCGGAGCGATCGGGACAGCAGCCGAGCAGTACTTC. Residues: CASIGAIGTAAEQYF.